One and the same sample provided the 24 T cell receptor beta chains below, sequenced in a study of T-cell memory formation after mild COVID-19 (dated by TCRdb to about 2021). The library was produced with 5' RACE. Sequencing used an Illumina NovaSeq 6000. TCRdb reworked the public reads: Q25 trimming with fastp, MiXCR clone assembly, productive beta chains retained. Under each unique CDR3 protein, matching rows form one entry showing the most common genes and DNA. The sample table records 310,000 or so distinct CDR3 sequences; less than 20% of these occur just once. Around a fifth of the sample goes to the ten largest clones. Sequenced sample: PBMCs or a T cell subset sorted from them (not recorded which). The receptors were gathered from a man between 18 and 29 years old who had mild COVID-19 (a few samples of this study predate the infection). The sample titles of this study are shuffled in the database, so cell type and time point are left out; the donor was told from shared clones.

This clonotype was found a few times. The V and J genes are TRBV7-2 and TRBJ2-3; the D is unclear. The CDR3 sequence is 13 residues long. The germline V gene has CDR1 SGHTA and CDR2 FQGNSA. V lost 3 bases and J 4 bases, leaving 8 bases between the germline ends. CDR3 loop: CASSLNSADTQYF. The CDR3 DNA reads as TGTGCCAGCAGCTTGAACAGCGCAGATACGCAGTATTTT.

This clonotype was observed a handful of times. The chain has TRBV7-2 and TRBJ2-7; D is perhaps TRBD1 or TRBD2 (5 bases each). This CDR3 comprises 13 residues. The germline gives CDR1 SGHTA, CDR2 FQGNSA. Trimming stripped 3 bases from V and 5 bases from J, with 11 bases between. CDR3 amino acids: CASSFGTVHEQYF. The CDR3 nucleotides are TGTGCCAGCAGCTTCGGGACGGTCCACGAGCAGTACTTC.

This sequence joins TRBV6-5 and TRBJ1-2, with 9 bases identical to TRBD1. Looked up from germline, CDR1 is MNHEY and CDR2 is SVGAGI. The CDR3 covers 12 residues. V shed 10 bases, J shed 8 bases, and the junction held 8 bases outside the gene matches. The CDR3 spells CANRDRAGGYTF. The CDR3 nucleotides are TGTGCCAACAGGGACAGGGCGGGAGGCTACACCTTC.

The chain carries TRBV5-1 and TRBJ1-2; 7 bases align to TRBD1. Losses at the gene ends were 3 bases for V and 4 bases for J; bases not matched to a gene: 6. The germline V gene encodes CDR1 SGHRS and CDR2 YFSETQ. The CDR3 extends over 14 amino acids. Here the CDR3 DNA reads TGCGCCAGCAGCTCTCAGGGGGGGGCCTATGGCTACACCTTC. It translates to CASSSQGGAYGYTF.

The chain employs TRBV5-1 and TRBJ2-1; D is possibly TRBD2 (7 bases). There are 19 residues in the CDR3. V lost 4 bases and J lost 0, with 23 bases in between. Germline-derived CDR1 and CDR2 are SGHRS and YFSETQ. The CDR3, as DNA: TGCGCCAGCAGCACCACGTCGTGGGGGGGCCCGAGCTCCTACAATGAGCAGTTCTTC. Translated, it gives CASSTTSWGGPSSYNEQFF.

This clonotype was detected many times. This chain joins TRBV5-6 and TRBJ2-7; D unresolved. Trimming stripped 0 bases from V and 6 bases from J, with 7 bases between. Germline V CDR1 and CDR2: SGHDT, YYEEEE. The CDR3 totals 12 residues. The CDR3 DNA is TGTGCCAGCAGCTTGGGACGAGGCGAGCAGTACTTC. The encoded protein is CASSLGRGEQYF.

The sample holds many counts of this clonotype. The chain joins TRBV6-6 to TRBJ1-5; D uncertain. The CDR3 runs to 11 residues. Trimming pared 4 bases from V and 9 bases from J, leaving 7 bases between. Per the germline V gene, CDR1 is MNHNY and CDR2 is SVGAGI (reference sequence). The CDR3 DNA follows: TGTGCCAGCAGTTCCCTAGGGCCCCAGCATTTT. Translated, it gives CASSSLGPQHF.

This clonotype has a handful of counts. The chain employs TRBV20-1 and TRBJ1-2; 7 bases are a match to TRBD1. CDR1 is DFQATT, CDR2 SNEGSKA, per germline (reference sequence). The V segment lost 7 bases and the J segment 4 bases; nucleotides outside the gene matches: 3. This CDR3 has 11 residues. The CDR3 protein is CSGTGVYGYTF. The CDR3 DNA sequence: TGCAGTGGCACAGGGGTCTATGGCTACACCTTC.

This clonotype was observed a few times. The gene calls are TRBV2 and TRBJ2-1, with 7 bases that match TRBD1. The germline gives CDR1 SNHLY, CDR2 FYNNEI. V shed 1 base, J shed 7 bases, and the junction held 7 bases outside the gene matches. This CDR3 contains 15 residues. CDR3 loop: CASSEGTGGPNEQFF. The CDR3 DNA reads TGTGCCAGCAGTGAAGGGACAGGAGGCCCGAATGAGCAGTTCTTC. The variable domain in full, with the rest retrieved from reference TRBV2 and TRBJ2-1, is EPEVTQTPSHQVTQMGQEVILRCVPISNHLYFYWYRQILGQKVEFLVSFYNNEISEKSEIFDDQFSVERPDGSNFTLKIRSTKLEDSAMYFCASSEGTGGPNEQFFGPGTRLTVL.

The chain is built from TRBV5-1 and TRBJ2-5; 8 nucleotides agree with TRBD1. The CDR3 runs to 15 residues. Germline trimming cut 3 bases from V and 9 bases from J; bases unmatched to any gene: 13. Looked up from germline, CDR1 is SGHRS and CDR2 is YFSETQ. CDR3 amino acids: CASSSERQGAMAQYF. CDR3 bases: TGCGCCAGCAGCTCGGAGCGGCAGGGGGCCATGGCCCAGTACTTC.

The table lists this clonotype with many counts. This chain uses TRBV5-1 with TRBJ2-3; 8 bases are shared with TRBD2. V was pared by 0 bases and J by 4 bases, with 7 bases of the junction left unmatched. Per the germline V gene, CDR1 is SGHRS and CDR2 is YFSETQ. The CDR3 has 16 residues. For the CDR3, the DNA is TGCGCCAGCAGCTTGGTACGACTAGCGTCGGCAGATACGCAGTATTTT. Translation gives CASSLVRLASADTQYF.

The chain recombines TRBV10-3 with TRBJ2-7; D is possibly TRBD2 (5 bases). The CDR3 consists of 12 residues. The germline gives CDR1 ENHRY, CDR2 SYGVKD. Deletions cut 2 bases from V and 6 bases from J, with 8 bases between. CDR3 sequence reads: CAISEGETEQYF. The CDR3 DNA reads TGTGCCATCAGTGAGGGGGAGACCGAGCAGTACTTC.

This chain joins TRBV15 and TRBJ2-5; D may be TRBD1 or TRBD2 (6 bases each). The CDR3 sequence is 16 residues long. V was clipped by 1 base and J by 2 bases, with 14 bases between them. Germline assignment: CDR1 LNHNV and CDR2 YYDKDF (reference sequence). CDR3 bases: TGTGCCACCAGCAGAGTAGGGGGGATTTATCAAGAGACCCAGTACTTC. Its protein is CATSRVGGIYQETQYF.

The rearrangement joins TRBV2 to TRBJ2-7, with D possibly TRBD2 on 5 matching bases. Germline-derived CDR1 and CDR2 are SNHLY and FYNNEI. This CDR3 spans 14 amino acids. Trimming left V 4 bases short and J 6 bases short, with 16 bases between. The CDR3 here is CASSVEVGLREQYF. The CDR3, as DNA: TGTGCCAGCAGTGTGGAGGTGGGGTTACGCGAGCAGTACTTC. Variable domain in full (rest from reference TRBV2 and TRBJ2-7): EPEVTQTPSHQVTQMGQEVILRCVPISNHLYFYWYRQILGQKVEFLVSFYNNEISEKSEIFDDQFSVERPDGSNFTLKIRSTKLEDSAMYFCASSVEVGLREQYFGPGTRLTVT.

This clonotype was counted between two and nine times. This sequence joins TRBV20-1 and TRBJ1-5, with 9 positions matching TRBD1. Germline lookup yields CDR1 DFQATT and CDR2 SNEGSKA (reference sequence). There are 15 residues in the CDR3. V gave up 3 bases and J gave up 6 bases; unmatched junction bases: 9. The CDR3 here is CSARNWTGVTQPQHF. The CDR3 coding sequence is TGCAGTGCTAGGAATTGGACAGGGGTTACTCAGCCCCAGCATTTT.

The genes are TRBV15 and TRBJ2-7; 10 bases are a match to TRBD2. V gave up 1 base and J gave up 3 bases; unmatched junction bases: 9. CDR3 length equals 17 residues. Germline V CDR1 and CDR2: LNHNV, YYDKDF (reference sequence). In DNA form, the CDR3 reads TGTGCCACCAGCAGAGGCGGGGTTACTAGCGGGGACTACGAGCAGTACGTC. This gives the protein CATSRGGVTSGDYEQYV.

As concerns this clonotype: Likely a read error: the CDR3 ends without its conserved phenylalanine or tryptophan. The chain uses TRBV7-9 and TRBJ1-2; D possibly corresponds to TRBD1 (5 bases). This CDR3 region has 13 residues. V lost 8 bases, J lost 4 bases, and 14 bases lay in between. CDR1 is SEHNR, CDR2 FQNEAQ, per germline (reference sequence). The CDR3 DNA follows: TGTGCCAGCCATTCCAGGGACGTCTATGGCTACACCTTA. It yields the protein CASHSRDVYGYTL.

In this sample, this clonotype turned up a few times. CDR3 loop: CASSFGVGDEQYV. CDR3 DNA: TGTGCCAGCAGCTTCGGAGTTGGAGACGAGCAGTACGTC. This chain uses TRBV7-9 with TRBJ2-7; no reliable D call. The germline V gene has CDR1 SEHNR and CDR2 FQNEAQ (reference sequence). V was shortened by 3 bases and J by 5 bases, with 11 bases between the two germline ends. CDR3 length equals 13 residues.

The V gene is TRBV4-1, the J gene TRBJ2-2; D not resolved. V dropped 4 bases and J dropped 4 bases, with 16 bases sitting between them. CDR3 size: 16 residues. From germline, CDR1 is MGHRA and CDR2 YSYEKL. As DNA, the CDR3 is TGCGCCAGCAGCCCGCCTCCGGGCTCAGGCACCGGGGAGCTGTTTTTT. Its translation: CASSPPPGSGTGELFF.

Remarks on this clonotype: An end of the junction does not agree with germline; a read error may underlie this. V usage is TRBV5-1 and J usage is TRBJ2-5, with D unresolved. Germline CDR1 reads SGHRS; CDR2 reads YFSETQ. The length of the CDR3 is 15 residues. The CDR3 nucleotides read TGCGCCAGCAGCTTGGGCCCGAAGCCCCAACAGACCCAGTACTTC. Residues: CASSLGPKPQQTQYF.

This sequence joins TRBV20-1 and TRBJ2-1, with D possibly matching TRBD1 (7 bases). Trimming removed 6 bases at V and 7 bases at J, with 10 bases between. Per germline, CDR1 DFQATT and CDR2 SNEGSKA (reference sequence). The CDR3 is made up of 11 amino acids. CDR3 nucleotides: TGCAGTGCCGCGGGACAGAATGAGCAGTTCTTC. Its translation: CSAAGQNEQFF.

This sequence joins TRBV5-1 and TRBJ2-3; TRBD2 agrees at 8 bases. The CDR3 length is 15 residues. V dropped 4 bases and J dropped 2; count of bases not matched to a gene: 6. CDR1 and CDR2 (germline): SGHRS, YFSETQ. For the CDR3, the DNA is TGCGCCAGCAGCCGGGACGGGGGGGTCACAGATACGCAGTATTTT. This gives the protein CASSRDGGVTDTQYF.

The CDR3 region is CASSFRRGATDTQYF. DNA of the CDR3: TGCGCCAGCAGCTTTAGGCGGGGGGCCACAGATACGCAGTATTTT. The chain joins TRBV5-1 to TRBJ2-3; the match to TRBD2 covers 8 bases. Trimming removed 2 bases from V and 2 bases from J; junction bases left unmatched: 4. The CDR3 consists of 15 residues. Germline assignment: CDR1 SGHRS and CDR2 YFSETQ.

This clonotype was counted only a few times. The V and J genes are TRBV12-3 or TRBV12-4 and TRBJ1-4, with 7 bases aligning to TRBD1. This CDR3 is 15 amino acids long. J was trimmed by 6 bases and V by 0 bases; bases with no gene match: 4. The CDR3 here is CASSLAGTEHEKLFF. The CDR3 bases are TGTGCCAGCAGTTTAGCCGGGACAGAACATGAAAAACTGTTTTTT.